This TCR beta chain was sequenced for a study of Graves' ophthalmopathy and Graves' hyperthyroidism. For the study at large: Ahead of any treatment, peripheral blood was obtained at the initial diagnosis. Whole-study findings and limits: A classifier, a 13-signature model, separated ophthalmopathy from stable hyperthyroidism with about 88% sensitivity and about 83% specificity.

This clonotype was found many times. Its antigen is not known. CDR1 and CDR2 (germline): LNHNV, YYDKDF (reference sequence). This CDR3 has 13 residues. V lost 4 bases to trimming and J lost 0 bases, with 7 bases between them. TCR beta CDR3 amplification used RNA transcripts. Second-round multiplex PCR came after first-round RT-PCR with HTBI primers. MiXCR was run by TCRdb on the multiplex PCR reads, yielding one entry per CDR3 protein. The sample has roughly 220,000 distinct CDR3 sequences; less than 55% are singletons. The V and J genes are TRBV15 and TRBJ2-7; no clear D. The origin of this receptor is an adult man with Graves' ophthalmopathy. The sample was peripheral blood. The CDR3 here is CATSTDVSYEQYF. CDR3 coding DNA: TGTGCCACCAGCACTGATGTCTCCTACGAGCAGTACTTC.